This T cell receptor beta chain was retrieved from a study of T-cell reconstitution after alpha-beta-depleted transplantation in children. Study-wide points: After transplant, high TCRbeta diversity at day 60 in some patients arose from surviving recipient T cells and thymic progenitors. By about two months after transplant, alpha-beta T cells reportedly arose from several hundred graft clones that had expanded. At the one-year point after transplant, T-cell counts and TCRbeta diversity were found to come mostly from T cells that had been newly produced.

CDR3 length: 14 residues. The V end was cut by 5 bases, the J end by 0 bases, with 11 bases between. In the case of this clonotype: The target antigen is unknown.

Unique molecular identifiers were built into the TCRbeta library. TCRdb ran MiXCR on the PCR reads and lists one entry per CDR3 protein. Found here are 700,000 to 850,000 distinct CDR3 sequences, roughly 16% of them singletons; the top ten hold around 5.3%. This TCR came from a male patient aged 10-17 years who had a stem cell transplant for acute lymphoblastic leukemia, so the T cells may come from the graft donor. The sample in question was PBMCs, mostly from graft donor cells, obtained 360 days after TCRalphabeta/CD19-depleted stem cell transplant. The V and J genes are TRBV12-3 or TRBV12-4 and TRBJ2-7; D is undetermined. The CDR3: CASSTMGVSYEQYF. The CDR3 region has the DNA TGTGCCAGCAGTACGATGGGCGTCTCCTACGAGCAGTACTTC.